This T cell receptor (beta chain) was obtained from a study of tumor and adjacent non-tumor tissue in lung cancer. Study-level background: About 4.2 million productive TCRbeta reads were obtained per sample on average. Study conclusions and caveats: Higher tumor TCR diversity was associated with shorter survival. Significantly higher TCR diversity was found in tumor than normal lung.

A note on this clonotype: Its matching antigen is unknown. At one end, the junction sequence differs from germline, possibly due to a read error.

This CDR3 has 14 amino acids. The germline V gene encodes CDR1 MDHEN and CDR2 SYDVKM. No cell sorting was done before RNA was extracted from the tissue. Between August and November 2014, newly diagnosed, chemotherapy-naive lung cancer patients underwent thoracic surgery in China. Three rounds of nested PCR, following a modified ARM-PCR protocol, produced the TCRbeta library. TCRdb recomputed calls from the multiplex PCR reads with MiXCR, one row per CDR3 protein. The sample has about 93,000 distinct CDR3 sequences, about 67% seen once. Sequenced input: lung tumor tissue. The source of this sequence is a man in his sixties with non-small cell lung cancer. J is TRBJ1-5 and V is TRBV28; D ambiguous. This CDR3 reads CASSLGSLRQPQRF. The CDR3 DNA is TGTGCCAGCAGTTTAGGGAGTTTAAGGCAGCCCCAGCGTTTT.